This TCR beta chain was found in a study of T cells in Graves' hyperthyroidism and ophthalmopathy. At the level of the study: Any treatment followed the collection of peripheral blood at initial diagnosis.

This clonotype was counted ten times or more. Amplified TCR beta CDR3 regions came from RNA transcripts. RT-PCR in the first round (using the HTBI primer set) targeted the TCR CDR3. A single record per CDR3 protein comes from TCRdb applying MiXCR to the multiplex PCR reads. Here the sample spans 340,000 or so distinct CDR3 sequences, approximately 22% being singletons. This CDR3 has 13 residues. Germline-derived CDR1 and CDR2 are DFQATT and SNEGSKA (reference sequence). The V gene end was trimmed by 6 bases and the J gene end by 5 bases; junction bases not matched to a gene: 6. The TCR sequence derives from a woman between 45 and 65 years old with Graves' hyperthyroidism. The sample was blood. The chain combines TRBV20-1 with TRBJ2-3; 9 bases fit TRBD2. CDR3 amino acids: CSAVAGVKDTQYF. The CDR3 DNA follows: TGCAGTGCCGTAGCGGGAGTAAAAGATACGCAGTATTTT.